This T cell receptor (beta chain) was identified in a study of naive and memory T cell subsets. This CDR3 has 16 amino acids. Germline V gene lookup returns CDR1 SEHNR and CDR2 FQNEAQ (reference sequence). V lost 6 bases, J lost 0 bases, and 6 bases stayed unmatched. About this clonotype: Its antigen remains unidentified.

The beta constant-region primer was an equimolar mix of two oligonucleotides covering TRBC1 and TRBC2. Four rounds of PCR amplified the ligated cDNA using nested alpha and beta constant-region primers plus SP2. One entry per CDR3 protein, called by TCRdb with MiXCR from the UMI-ligation and nested PCR reads. The sample lists roughly 24,000 distinct CDR3 sequences, 7% to 10% occurring once. Study-wide results and caveats: TCR counts from RNA may reflect activation-linked expression changes. There was no ground truth to check naive and memory subset results. Gini index rose across naive, CM, EM and EMRA in CD4 and CD8.

This sequence was found in a human donor in good health. V usage is TRBV7-9 and J usage is TRBJ2-3; 10 nucleotides match TRBD2. The source material was central memory CD8+ T cells from blood. For the CDR3, the DNA is TGTGCCAGCAGACCCCCTAGCGGGGGTAGCACAGATACGCAGTATTTT. It translates to CASRPPSGGSTDTQYF.